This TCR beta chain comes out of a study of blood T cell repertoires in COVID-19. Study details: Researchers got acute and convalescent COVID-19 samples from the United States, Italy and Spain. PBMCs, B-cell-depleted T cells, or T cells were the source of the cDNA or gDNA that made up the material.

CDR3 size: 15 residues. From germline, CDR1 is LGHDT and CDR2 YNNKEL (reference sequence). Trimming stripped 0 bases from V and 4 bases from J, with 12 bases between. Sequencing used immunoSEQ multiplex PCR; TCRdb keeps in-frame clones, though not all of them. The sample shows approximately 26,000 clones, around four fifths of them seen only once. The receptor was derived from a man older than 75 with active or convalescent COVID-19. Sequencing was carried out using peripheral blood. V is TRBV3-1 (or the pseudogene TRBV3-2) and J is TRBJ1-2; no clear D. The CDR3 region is CASSQEIGYIYGYTF. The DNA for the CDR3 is TGTGCCAGCAGCCAAGAAATCGGGTATATCTATGGCTACACCTTC.